The rows below give T cell receptor beta chains drawn from one sample of a study of breast tumors, draining lymph nodes, adjacent tissues. One entry per CDR3 protein, called by TCRdb with MiXCR from the multiplex PCR reads. Among around 66,000 distinct CDR3 sequences listed, less than 50% were seen once. The sequencing sample was made of breast tumor tissue. The source of these receptors is a female donor with breast cancer. Some clones in this sample may be carry-over from other donors' samples. CDR3s include the opening cysteine and the closing phenylalanine or tryptophan. Each record gives: clone size, J gene, V gene, D gene, CDR3 protein, CDR3 DNA. The D gene is left open where the match is weak. Size is stated for part of the rows, as once, few or many counts, or as a class when the clone is expanded.

clone size: .
J gene: TRBJ2-1
V gene: TRBV29-1
D gene: .
CDR3 protein: CRDYQRPFF
CDR3 DNA: TGCAGAGATTATCAGCGGCCGTTCTTC

clone size: .
J gene: TRBJ2-7
V gene: TRBV11-2
D gene: .
CDR3 protein: CASSSRASSYEQYF
CDR3 DNA: TGTGCCAGCAGCTCCCGGGCGAGCTCCTACGAGCAGTACTTC

clone size: .
J gene: TRBJ1-2
V gene: TRBV7-9
D gene: TRBD1
CDR3 protein: CASNYSGTGGRIGHTF
CDR3 DNA: TGTGCCAGCAACTACTCCGGGACAGGGGGAAGAATCGGCCACACCTTC

clone size: .
J gene: TRBJ1-1
V gene: TRBV4-2
D gene: .
CDR3 protein: CASSQDRSGLMNTEAFF
CDR3 DNA: TGTGCCAGCAGCCAAGATAGGTCGGGACTTATGAACACTGAAGCTTTCTTT

clone size: many
J gene: TRBJ2-1
V gene: TRBV20-1
D gene: TRBD2
CDR3 protein: CSATGTGGLAGRGEQFF
CDR3 DNA: TGCAGTGCAACCGGGACAGGGGGACTAGCGGGACGGGGGGAGCAGTTCTTC

clone size: many
J gene: TRBJ2-6
V gene: TRBV7-2
D gene: TRBD1
CDR3 protein: CASSLGPQGTGANVLTF
CDR3 DNA: TGTGCCAGCAGCCTCGGGCCACAGGGGACCGGGGCCAACGTCCTGACTTTC

clone size: many
J gene: TRBJ1-6
V gene: TRBV7-9
D gene: .
CDR3 protein: CASSPTSAGVNSPLHF
CDR3 DNA: TGTGCCAGCAGCCCCACCTCTGCAGGGGTAAATTCACCCCTCCACTTT

clone size: many
J gene: TRBJ2-1
V gene: TRBV4-1
D gene: .
CDR3 protein: CASSQDVVGPRYNEQFF
CDR3 DNA: TGCGCCAGCAGCCAAGATGTGGTGGGACCAAGATACAATGAGCAGTTCTTC

clone size: .
J gene: TRBJ2-2
V gene: TRBV6-6
D gene: .
CDR3 protein: CASSHASVANTGELFF
CDR3 DNA: TGTGCCAGCAGTCACGCGTCTGTCGCGAACACCGGGGAGCTGTTTTTT

clone size: .
J gene: TRBJ1-1
V gene: TRBV6-1
D gene: .
CDR3 protein: CASPGLNTEAFF
CDR3 DNA: TGTGCCAGCCCAGGGTTGAACACTGAAGCTTTCTTT

clone size: few
J gene: TRBJ1-1
V gene: TRBV4-1
D gene: TRBD1
CDR3 protein: CASSHGTGLTEAFF
CDR3 DNA: TGCGCCAGCAGCCACGGGACAGGGTTGACTGAAGCTTTCTTT

clone size: medium-sized
J gene: TRBJ1-6
V gene: TRBV2
D gene: .
CDR3 protein: CASYAQGRTPLHF
CDR3 DNA: TGTGCCAGTTACGCACAGGGCAGGACACCCCTCCACTTT

clone size: .
J gene: TRBJ2-7
V gene: TRBV4-1
D gene: TRBD1
CDR3 protein: CASRPGQGNYEQYF
CDR3 DNA: TGCGCCAGCAGACCGGGACAGGGGAATTACGAGCAGTACTTC

clone size: many
J gene: TRBJ2-6
V gene: TRBV6-6
D gene: TRBD1
CDR3 protein: CASSHSTGGSGANVLTF
CDR3 DNA: TGTGCCAGCAGTCACTCCACAGGGGGCTCTGGGGCCAACGTCCTGACTTTC

clone size: many
J gene: TRBJ2-1
V gene: TRBV4-2
D gene: TRBD1
CDR3 protein: CASSQERAGGNEQFF
CDR3 DNA: TGTGCCAGCAGCCAAGAGCGGGCAGGGGGCAATGAGCAGTTCTTC

clone size: .
J gene: TRBJ2-2
V gene: TRBV5-1
D gene: .
CDR3 protein: CASSLAGAGTGELFF
CDR3 DNA: TGCGCCAGCAGCTTGGCCGGGGCGGGGACCGGGGAGCTGTTTTTT

clone size: .
J gene: TRBJ1-4
V gene: TRBV19
D gene: .
CDR3 protein: CASSTPGGREKLFF
CDR3 DNA: TGTGCCAGTAGTACCCCGGGGGGTCGTGAAAAACTGTTTTTT

clone size: many
J gene: TRBJ2-2
V gene: TRBV15
D gene: TRBD1
CDR3 protein: CATSRPGTGATGELFF
CDR3 DNA: TGTGCCACCAGCAGGCCCGGGACAGGGGCCACCGGGGAGCTGTTTTTT

clone size: many
J gene: TRBJ2-7
V gene: TRBV11-3
D gene: .
CDR3 protein: CASSPFGYEQYF
CDR3 DNA: TGTGCCAGCAGCCCCTTTGGGTACGAGCAGTACTTC

clone size: .
J gene: TRBJ2-5
V gene: TRBV6-5
D gene: .
CDR3 protein: CASSLRLGGETQYF
CDR3 DNA: TGTGCCAGCAGCCTCCGGTTGGGTGGAGAGACCCAGTACTTC

clone size: many
J gene: TRBJ2-3
V gene: TRBV12-3/TRBV12-4
D gene: .
CDR3 protein: CASSNAQGEESDTQYF
CDR3 DNA: TGTGCCAGCAGTAACGCACAGGGCGAGGAGTCAGATACGCAGTATTTT

clone size: many
J gene: TRBJ2-1
V gene: TRBV9
D gene: TRBD2
CDR3 protein: CASSVPISGREEQFF
CDR3 DNA: TGTGCCAGCAGCGTACCTATTAGCGGGAGAGAAGAGCAGTTCTTC

clone size: .
J gene: TRBJ1-2
V gene: TRBV29-1
D gene: TRBD1
CDR3 protein: CSVGQGDLNYGYTF
CDR3 DNA: TGCAGCGTTGGACAGGGAGACCTTAACTATGGCTACACCTTC

clone size: .
J gene: TRBJ1-1
V gene: TRBV5-1
D gene: .
CDR3 protein: CTSRENTEAFF
CDR3 DNA: TGCACCAGCAGAGAAAACACTGAAGCTTTCTTT

clone size: medium-sized
J gene: TRBJ1-4
V gene: TRBV19
D gene: TRBD1
CDR3 protein: CASAGTGTEKLFF
CDR3 DNA: TGTGCCAGCGCCGGGACAGGGACGGAAAAACTGTTTTTT